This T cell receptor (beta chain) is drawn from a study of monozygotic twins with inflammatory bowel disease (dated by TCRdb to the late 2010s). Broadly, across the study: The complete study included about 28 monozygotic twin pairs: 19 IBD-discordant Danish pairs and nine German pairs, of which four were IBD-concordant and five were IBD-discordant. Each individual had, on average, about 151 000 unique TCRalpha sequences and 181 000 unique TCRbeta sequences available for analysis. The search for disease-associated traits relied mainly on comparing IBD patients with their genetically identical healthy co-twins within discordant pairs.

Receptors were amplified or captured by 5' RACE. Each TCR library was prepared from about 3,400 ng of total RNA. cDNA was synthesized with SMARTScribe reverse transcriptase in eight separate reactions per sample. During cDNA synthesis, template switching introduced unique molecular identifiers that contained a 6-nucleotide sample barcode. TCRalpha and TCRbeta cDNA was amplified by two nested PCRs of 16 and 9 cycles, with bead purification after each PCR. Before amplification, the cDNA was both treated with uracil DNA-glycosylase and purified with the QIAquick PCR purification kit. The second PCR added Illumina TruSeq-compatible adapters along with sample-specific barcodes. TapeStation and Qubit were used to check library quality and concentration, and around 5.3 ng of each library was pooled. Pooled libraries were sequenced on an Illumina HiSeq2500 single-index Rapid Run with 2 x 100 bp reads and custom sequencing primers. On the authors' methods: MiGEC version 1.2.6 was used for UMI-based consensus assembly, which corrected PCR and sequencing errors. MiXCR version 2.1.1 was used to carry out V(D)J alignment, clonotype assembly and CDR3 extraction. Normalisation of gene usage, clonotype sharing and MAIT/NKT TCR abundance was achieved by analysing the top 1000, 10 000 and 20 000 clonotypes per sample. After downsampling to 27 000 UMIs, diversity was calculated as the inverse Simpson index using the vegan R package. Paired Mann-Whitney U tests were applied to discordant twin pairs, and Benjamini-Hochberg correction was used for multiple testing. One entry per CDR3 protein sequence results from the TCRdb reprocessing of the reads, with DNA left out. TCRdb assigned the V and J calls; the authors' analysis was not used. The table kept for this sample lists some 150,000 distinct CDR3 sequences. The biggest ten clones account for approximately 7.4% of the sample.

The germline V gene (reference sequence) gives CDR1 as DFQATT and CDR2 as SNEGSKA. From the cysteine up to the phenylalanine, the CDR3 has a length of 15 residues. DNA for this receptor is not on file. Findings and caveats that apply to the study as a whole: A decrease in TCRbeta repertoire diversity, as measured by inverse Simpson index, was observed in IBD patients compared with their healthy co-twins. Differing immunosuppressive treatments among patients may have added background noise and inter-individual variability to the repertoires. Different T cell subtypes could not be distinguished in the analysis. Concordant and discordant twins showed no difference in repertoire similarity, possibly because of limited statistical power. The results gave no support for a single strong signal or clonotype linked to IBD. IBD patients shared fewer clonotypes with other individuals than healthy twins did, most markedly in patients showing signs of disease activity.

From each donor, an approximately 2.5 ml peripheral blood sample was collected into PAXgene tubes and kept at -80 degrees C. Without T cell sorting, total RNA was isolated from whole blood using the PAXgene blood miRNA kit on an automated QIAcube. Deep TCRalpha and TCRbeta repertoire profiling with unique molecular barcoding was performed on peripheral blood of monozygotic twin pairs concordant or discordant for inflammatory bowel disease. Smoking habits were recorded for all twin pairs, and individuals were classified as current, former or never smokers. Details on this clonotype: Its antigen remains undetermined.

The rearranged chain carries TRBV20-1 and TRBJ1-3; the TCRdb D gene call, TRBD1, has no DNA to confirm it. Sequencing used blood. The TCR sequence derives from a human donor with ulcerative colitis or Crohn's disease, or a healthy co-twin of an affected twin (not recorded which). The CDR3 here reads CSARGDSYSGNTIYF.